The subject of this entry is one T cell receptor (beta chain). Its specificity is not known. 60 Vbeta and 13 Jbeta primers were used in PCR. Assay used: immunoSEQ multiplex PCR; TCRdb lists only in-frame clones, some missing. Of roughly 56,000 clones listed, around 87% were seen once; the top ten hold over 1.1%. The data belong to a study of cytomegalovirus exposure and HLA in healthy donors. Findings and caveats of the study: Later analysis identified several of the most significant clusters that appeared linked to common viral pathogens. Under in vitro conditions, a few CMV-associated chains were confirmed as specific for CMV antigens.

The receptor's source is a man in his late teens or twenties in good health and CMV-seronegative. The sample consisted of PBMCs.

CDR3 in amino acids: CASSEYPRTDTQYF. The DNA for the CDR3 is TGTGCCAGCAGTGAATATCCCCGGACAGATACGCAGTATTTT. The chain is built from TRBV2 and TRBJ2-3; unclear D gene. Trimming removed 2 bases from V and 3 bases from J, with 9 bases in between. CDR3 length: 14 residues. CDR1 and CDR2 from the germline V gene are SNHLY and FYNNEI.